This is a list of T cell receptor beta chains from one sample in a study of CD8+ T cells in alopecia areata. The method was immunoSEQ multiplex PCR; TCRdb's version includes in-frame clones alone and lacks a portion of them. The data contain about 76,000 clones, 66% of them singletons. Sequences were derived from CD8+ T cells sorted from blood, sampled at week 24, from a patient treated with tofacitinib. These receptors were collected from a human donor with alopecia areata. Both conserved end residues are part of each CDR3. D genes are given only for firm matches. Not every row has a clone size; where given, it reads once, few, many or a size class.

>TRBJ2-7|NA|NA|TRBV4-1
CASSPHDGGGYEQYF
TGCGCCAGCAGCCCCCACGACGGGGGAGGCTACGAGCAGTACTTC
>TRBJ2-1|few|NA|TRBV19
CASSLQGYYNEQFF
TGTGCCAGTAGTCTTCAGGGATACTACAATGAGCAGTTCTTC
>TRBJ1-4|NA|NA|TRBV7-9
CASSLADGSTNEKLFF
TGTGCCAGCAGCTTAGCGGACGGTTCAACTAATGAAAAACTGTTTTTT
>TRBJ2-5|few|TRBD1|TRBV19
CASSIEGQLQETQYF
TGTGCCAGTAGTATTGAGGGACAGCTCCAAGAGACCCAGTACTTC
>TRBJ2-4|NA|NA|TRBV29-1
CSVGIVGNKNIQYF
TGCAGCGTTGGCATTGTGGGGAACAAAAACATTCAGTACTTC
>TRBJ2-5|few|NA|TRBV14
CASSQVEISNQYF
TGTGCCAGCAGCCAAGTTGAGATCTCGAACCAGTACTTC
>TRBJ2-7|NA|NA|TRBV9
CASSVGAGITYEQYF
TGTGCCAGCAGCGTAGGGGCGGGGATTACCTACGAGCAGTACTTC
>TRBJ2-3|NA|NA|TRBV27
CASSSLRVHSTDTQYF
TGTGCCAGCAGTTCCCTCAGGGTCCACAGCACAGATACGCAGTATTTT
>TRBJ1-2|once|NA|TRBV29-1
CSEDGYTF
TGCAGCGAAGATGGCTACACCTTC
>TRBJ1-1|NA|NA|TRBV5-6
CASTLGATEAFF
TGTGCCAGCACCCTAGGGGCCACTGAAGCTTTCTTT
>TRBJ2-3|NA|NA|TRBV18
CASSPPVGTDTQYF
TGTGCCAGCTCACCACCCGTGGGCACAGATACGCAGTATTTT
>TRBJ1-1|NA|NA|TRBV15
CATSAQDENTEAFF
TGTGCCACCAGCGCACAGGACGAGAACACTGAAGCTTTCTTT
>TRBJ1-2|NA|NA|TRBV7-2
CASSLVGGSGDGYTF
TGTGCCAGCAGCTTAGTAGGGGGGTCGGGGGATGGCTACACCTTC
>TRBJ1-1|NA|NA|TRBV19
CASSIDRNTEAFF
TGTGCCAGTAGTATAGACAGGAACACTGAAGCTTTCTTT
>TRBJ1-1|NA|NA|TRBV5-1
CASSFDKPEAFF
TGCGCCAGCAGCTTCGACAAGCCTGAAGCTTTCTTT
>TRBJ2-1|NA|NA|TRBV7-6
CASSFQGGMVFNEQFF
TGTGCCAGCAGCTTCCAGGGAGGAATGGTCTTCAATGAGCAGTTCTTC
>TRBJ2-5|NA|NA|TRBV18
CASSPQGRFLGIQETQYF
TGTGCCAGCTCACCGCAGGGTCGATTCTTGGGTATCCAAGAGACCCAGTACTTC
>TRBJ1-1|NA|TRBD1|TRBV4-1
CASSQGQGNTEAFF
TGCGCCAGCAGCCAAGGACAGGGGAACACTGAAGCTTTCTTT
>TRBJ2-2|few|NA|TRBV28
CASTDRGTGELFF
TGTGCCAGCACCGACCGGGGTACCGGGGAGCTGTTTTTT
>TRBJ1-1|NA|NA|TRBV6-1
CASNLSGYTEAFF
TGTGCCAGCAATCTGTCCGGGTACACTGAAGCTTTCTTT
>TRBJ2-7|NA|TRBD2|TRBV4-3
CASSQDIAGGFYEQYF
TGCGCCAGCAGCCAAGATATAGCGGGAGGGTTCTACGAGCAGTACTTC
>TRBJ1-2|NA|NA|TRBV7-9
CASSLYNSKGYTF
TGTGCCAGCAGCTTATATAACAGCAAAGGCTACACCTTC
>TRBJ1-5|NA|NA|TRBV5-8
CASVGTQPSNQPQHF
TGTGCCAGTGTTGGGACACAACCTAGCAATCAGCCCCAGCATTTT
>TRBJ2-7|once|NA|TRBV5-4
CASSPGPTYEQYF
TGTGCCAGCAGCCCGGGACCAACCTACGAGCAGTACTTC
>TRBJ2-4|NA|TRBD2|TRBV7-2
CASSLILAGAILAKNIQYF
TGTGCCAGCAGCTTAATACTAGCGGGGGCCATACTAGCCAAAAACATTCAGTACTTC
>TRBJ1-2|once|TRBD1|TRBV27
CASGGQGAGYTF
TGTGCCAGCGGAGGACAGGGTGCAGGCTACACCTTC
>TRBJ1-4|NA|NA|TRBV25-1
CASSEFEEELFF
TGTGCCAGCAGTGAATTTGAAGAGGAACTGTTTTTT
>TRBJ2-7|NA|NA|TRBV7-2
CASSPGTAGEQYF
TGTGCCAGCAGCCCCGGGACGGCAGGCGAGCAGTACTTC
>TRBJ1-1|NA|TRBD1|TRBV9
CASSTGQGMANTEAFF
TGTGCCAGCAGCACCGGACAGGGGATGGCGAACACTGAAGCTTTCTTT
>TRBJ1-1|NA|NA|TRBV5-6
CASSYHRTGWPMNTEAFF
TGTGCCAGCAGCTACCACCGGACGGGATGGCCAATGAACACTGAAGCTTTCTTT
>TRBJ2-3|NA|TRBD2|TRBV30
CAWSWTSGTDTQYF
TGTGCCTGGAGTTGGACTAGCGGTACAGATACGCAGTATTTT